Presented here are 28 T cell receptor beta chains from one specimen sequenced in a study of T cell changes during pregnancy in multiple sclerosis. Assay: immunoSEQ multiplex PCR; the TCRdb copy retains only in-frame clones and omits some. This sample has about 58,000 clones, with about 90% found just once. This material consisted of CD4+ T cells from peripheral blood mononuclear cells, taken after pregnancy. The receptor set was obtained from a female donor in good health, enrolled as a control in a pregnancy study.

This chain joins TRBV5-6 and TRBJ1-1; D might be TRBD1 (5 bases). Germline CDR1 is SGHDT and CDR2 is YYEEEE. The CDR3 runs 16 residues. V gave up 3 bases and J gave up 0 bases, with 15 bases separating them. CDR3 residues: CASSSPGVGVNTEAFF. The DNA of the CDR3 is TGTGCCAGCAGCTCGCCGGGGGTGGGAGTGAACACTGAAGCTTTCTTT.

A single count supports this clone. The J gene is TRBJ2-7, the V gene TRBV5-4, with 9 bases aligning to TRBD1. In germline, CDR1 is SGHNT, CDR2 YYREEE (reference sequence). The CDR3 consists of 14 residues. V shed 4 bases and J 5 bases; nucleotides not matched to a gene: 7. In DNA, the CDR3 is TGTGCCAGCAGCGGGGACAGGGATGAGGACGAGCAGTACTTC. It is translated as CASSGDRDEDEQYF.

The sample holds one count of this clone. V gene TRBV30 combines with J gene TRBJ2-2; 9 nucleotides agree with TRBD2. Germline CDR1 GTSNPN, CDR2 SVGIG (reference sequence). Trimming at V came to 4 bases and at J to 0 bases, leaving 3 bases not matched to a gene. The CDR3 extends over 15 amino acids. The CDR3 DNA follows: TGTGCCTGGAACAGCGGGGGGCCGAACACCGGGGAGCTGTTTTTT. Translated, it gives CAWNSGGPNTGELFF.

The J gene is TRBJ1-4, the V gene TRBV6-1; D might be TRBD1 (5 bases). The CDR3 is 17 amino acids. CDR1 is MNHNS and CDR2 is SASEGT in the germline V gene. The V end lost 3 bases, the J end lost 2 bases, and 16 bases lay between the germline ends. This CDR3 reads CASSDAQRRGTNEKLFF. CDR3 nucleotides: TGTGCCAGCAGTGATGCCCAGCGCCGGGGGACTAATGAAAAACTGTTTTTT.

The V gene is TRBV6-4, the J gene TRBJ1-1; 9 bases align to TRBD1. The V segment lost 8 bases and the J segment 7 bases; nucleotides outside the gene matches: 11. The CDR3 is made up of 14 amino acids. Germline values: CDR1 MRHNA, CDR2 SNTAGT. The CDR3 spells CASRVDRGDDEAFF. The CDR3 DNA sequence: TGTGCCAGCCGTGTTGACAGGGGGGATGATGAAGCTTTCTTT.

The count of this clone is one. The chain employs TRBV18 and TRBJ1-1, with D hard to call. Germline V gene lookup returns CDR1 KGHSH and CDR2 LQKENI. V was clipped by 3 bases and J by 11 bases, with 13 bases between them. CDR3 length: 12 amino acids. Here the CDR3 DNA reads TGTGCCAGCTCACCTAGCAGAGGAGAGGCTTTCTTT. It is translated as CASSPSRGEAFF.

The J gene is TRBJ1-6, the V gene TRBV7-8; 7 nucleotides align to TRBD1. The V gene's germline CDR1 is SGHVS and CDR2 FQNEAQ. V gave up 1 base and J gave up 10 bases; unmatched junction bases: 10. This CDR3 contains 16 residues. The CDR3 region has the DNA TGTGCCAGCAGCTTAGTGGGCAGGGACAGAGGATCACCCCTCCACTTT. Translating gives CASSLVGRDRGSPLHF. The full variable domain, in which reference TRBV7-8 and TRBJ1-6 provide the parts outside the CDR3, is GAGVSQSPRYKVAKRGQDVALRCDPISGHVSLFWYQQALGQGPEFLTYFQNEAQLDKSGLPSDRFFAERPEGSVSTLKIQRTQQEDSAVYLCASSLVGRDRGSPLHFGNGTRLTVT.

The V call is TRBV29-1, the J call TRBJ2-2; 8 bases line up with TRBD1. Germline V CDR1 and CDR2: SQVTM, ANQGSEA. The V and J ends lost 7 bases and 8 bases, in that order; junction bases with no gene match: 6. The CDR3 spans 12 residues. This CDR3 is CSGGQGSGELFF. The DNA of the CDR3 is TGCAGCGGCGGACAGGGTTCAGGGGAGCTGTTTTTT.

This sequence joins TRBV18 and TRBJ2-7, with a possible D match to TRBD2 (6 bases). The V and J ends lost 6 bases and 3 bases respectively, with 12 bases between them. CDR1 is KGHSH, CDR2 LQKENI, per germline. The CDR3 covers 13 residues. The CDR3 reads CASSPTGDYEQYF. The CDR3 DNA reads TGTGCCAGCTCCCCAACGGGGGACTACGAGCAGTACTTC.

This clone was seen once. V is TRBV5-6 and J is TRBJ2-3; 10 bases line up with TRBD2. Germline CDR1 reads SGHDT; CDR2 reads YYEEEE. The V segment lost 4 bases and the J segment 8 bases; nucleotides outside the gene matches: 13. This CDR3 is built from 16 residues. CDR3 sequence reads: CASSLLASGGSGTQYF. CDR3 bases: TGTGCCAGCAGCCTCCTGGCTAGCGGGGGAAGTGGTACGCAGTATTTT.

This clone was seen a handful of times. The gene calls are TRBV6-1 and TRBJ1-2; D possibly corresponds to TRBD1 (6 bases). CDR1 is MNHNS, CDR2 SASEGT, per germline. The CDR3 consists of 15 residues. Deletions cut 6 bases from V and 2 bases from J, with 16 bases between. The CDR3 coding sequence is TGTGCCAGCAGGGTCCGGGACACCCTAAACTATGGCTACACCTTC. Translation gives CASRVRDTLNYGYTF.

V is TRBV7-2 and J is TRBJ1-3; D is unresolved. Germline CDR1 and CDR2: SGHTA and FQGNSA. V lost 5 bases, J lost 0 bases, and 14 bases lay in between. The CDR3 extends over 16 amino acids. CDR3 region: CASSPAGYLSGNTIYF. DNA for the CDR3: TGTGCCAGCAGCCCCGCGGGGTACCTCTCTGGAAACACCATATATTTT. The full variable domain, completed using reference TRBV7-2 and TRBJ1-3, is GAGVSQSPSNKVTEKGKDVELRCDPISGHTALYWYRQSLGQGLEFLIYFQGNSAPDKSGLPSDRFSAERTGGSVSTLTIQRTQQEDSAVYLCASSPAGYLSGNTIYFGEGSWLTVV.

The chain has TRBV5-6 and TRBJ2-5; D may be TRBD1 (5 bases). Germline V CDR1 and CDR2: SGHDT, YYEEEE. The V and J ends lost 2 bases and 2 bases respectively, with 7 bases between them. This CDR3 contains 13 residues. The CDR3 sequence: CASSLGEQETQYF. The CDR3 coding sequence is TGTGCCAGCAGCTTAGGGGAACAAGAGACCCAGTACTTC.

This clone was seen a handful of times. V gene TRBV7-9 combines with J gene TRBJ2-5, with 10 bases lining up with TRBD2. CDR1 and CDR2 (germline): SEHNR, FQNEAQ (reference sequence). J gave up 5 bases and V 4 bases, and 10 bases lay outside the gene matches. The CDR3 contains 16 residues. This CDR3 is CASSSRASGGMETQYF. The CDR3 DNA reads as TGTGCCAGCAGCTCTAGGGCTAGCGGGGGTATGGAGACCCAGTACTTC.

This chain links TRBV19 with TRBJ1-2; the D gene is possibly TRBD1 (5 bases). CDR1 and CDR2 (germline): LNHDA, SQIVND (reference sequence). V was trimmed by 5 bases and J by 5 bases, leaving 18 bases between them. CDR3 length equals 15 residues. CDR3 protein: CASSLQARIPYGYTF. The CDR3 coding sequence is TGTGCCAGTAGTCTACAGGCCCGGATCCCTTATGGCTACACCTTC.

This sequence joins TRBV30 and TRBJ2-1; D is undetermined. Trimming pared 0 bases from V and 13 bases from J, leaving 19 bases between. The CDR3 is 14 amino acids. Per germline, CDR1 GTSNPN and CDR2 SVGIG (reference sequence). The CDR3 spells CAWSVLSLRLPQFF. The CDR3, as DNA: TGTGCCTGGAGTGTATTGAGCCTACGACTTCCTCAGTTCTTC.

The rearrangement uses TRBV4-3 and TRBJ1-2, with D possibly being TRBD1 (6 bases). The CDR3 contains 16 residues. The ends were cut back, 3 bases at V and 7 bases at J, with 21 bases in the middle. Germline V gene data show CDR1 as LGHNA and CDR2 as YSLEER. The CDR3 sequence is CASSQSYREIPSGYTF. The CDR3, as DNA: TGCGCCAGCAGCCAGTCGTACAGGGAGATCCCCTCTGGCTACACCTTC.

This chain links TRBV5-4 with TRBJ2-7, with TRBD2 matching over 12 bases. The CDR3 sequence is 16 residues long. Germline loops: CDR1 SGHNT, CDR2 YYREEE (reference sequence). The V segment lost 4 bases and the J segment 0 bases; nucleotides outside the gene matches: 5. CDR3 region: CASSGKTSGGSYEQYF. Here the CDR3 DNA reads TGTGCCAGCAGCGGGAAGACTAGCGGGGGCTCCTACGAGCAGTACTTC.

The chain combines TRBV5-4 with TRBJ1-1, with 10 bases identical to TRBD1. J was trimmed by 10 bases and V by 0 bases; bases with no gene match: 6. There are 14 residues in the CDR3. CDR1 SGHNT and CDR2 YYREEE come from the germline V gene (reference sequence). The CDR3 spells CASSLAGTGVSAFF. For the CDR3, the DNA is TGTGCCAGCAGCTTGGCGGGGACAGGGGTTTCAGCTTTCTTT.

The V gene is TRBV5-6, the J gene TRBJ2-5; tentative D call: TRBD2 (5 bases). Per the germline V gene, CDR1 is SGHDT and CDR2 is YYEEEE. Trimming took off 0 bases at V and 7 bases at J, with 16 bases between the two ends. This CDR3 region has 15 residues. CDR3 sequence (DNA): TGTGCCAGCAGCTTGGAAGGAAGGGCAGGAGGGACCCAGTACTTC. Protein sequence: CASSLEGRAGGTQYF.

The genes are TRBV11-3 and TRBJ2-7; TRBD1 is a possible D gene (7 bases). This CDR3 has 14 amino acids. Germline V CDR1 and CDR2: SGHNT, YENEEA. V was cut by 4 bases and J by 5 bases, with 15 bases left in between. CDR3 amino acids: CASSYDREVDEQYF. DNA of the CDR3: TGTGCCAGCAGCTACGACAGGGAGGTTGACGAGCAGTACTTC.

The chain carries TRBV9 and TRBJ2-6; the match to TRBD1 covers 7 bases. CDR1 is SGDLS and CDR2 is YYNGEE in the germline V gene. The CDR3 is 19 residues long. V was pared by 0 bases and J by 1 base, with 10 bases of the junction left unmatched. CDR3: CASSVARGLRPSGANVLTF. The CDR3, as DNA: TGTGCCAGCAGCGTAGCGAGGGGGCTAAGACCTTCTGGGGCCAACGTCCTGACTTTC.

The chain employs TRBV19 and TRBJ1-3; D not certain. Germline values: CDR1 LNHDA, CDR2 SQIVND (reference sequence). V was shortened by 3 bases and J by 0 bases, with 12 bases between the two germline ends. The CDR3 totals 16 residues. CDR3 sequence (DNA): TGTGCCAGTAGTATGTTCCGACGGAGCTCTGGAAACACCATATATTTT. It specifies CASSMFRRSSGNTIYF. The full variable domain, rest sourced from reference TRBV19 and TRBJ1-3, is DGGITQSPKYLFRKEGQNVTLSCEQNLNHDAMYWYRQDPGQGLRLIYYSQIVNDFQKGDIAEGYSVSREKKESFPLTVTSAQKNPTAFYLCASSMFRRSSGNTIYFGEGSWLTVV.

The chain has TRBV30 and TRBJ2-5; D perhaps matches TRBD2 (6 bases). Looked up from germline, CDR1 is GTSNPN and CDR2 is SVGIG (reference sequence). V lost 1 base and J lost 2, with 14 bases in between. This CDR3 region has 15 residues. The CDR3 loop reads CAWSGEGLPQETQYF. CDR3 bases: TGTGCCTGGAGTGGAGAGGGACTCCCGCAAGAGACCCAGTACTTC.

The rearrangement links TRBV7-3 to TRBJ2-2; a possible D gene is TRBD2 (5 bases). The CDR3 has 16 residues. From germline, CDR1 is SGHTA and CDR2 FQGTGA. V gave up 2 bases and J gave up 1 base, with 11 bases separating them. CDR3 region: CASSLPSGRNTGELFF. DNA of the CDR3: TGTGCCAGCAGCTTACCGAGTGGGAGGAACACCGGGGAGCTGTTTTTT.

The chain employs TRBV19 and TRBJ1-6, with TRBD1 matching over 8 bases. The V gene end was trimmed by 5 bases and the J gene end by 2 bases; junction bases not matched to a gene: 5. CDR1 is LNHDA and CDR2 is SQIVND in the germline V gene (reference sequence). This CDR3 contains 16 residues. CDR3 protein: CASSAGQGTYNSPLHF. Written as DNA, the CDR3 is TGTGCCAGTAGTGCTGGACAGGGAACCTATAATTCACCCCTCCACTTT.

The chain joins TRBV6-1 to TRBJ1-2, with D perhaps matching TRBD1 (6 bases). V was trimmed by 0 bases and J by 4 bases, leaving 12 bases between them. The CDR3 extends over 15 amino acids. Germline V gene lookup returns CDR1 MNHNS and CDR2 SASEGT. CDR3 amino acids: CASSEATGRGYGYTF. In DNA form, the CDR3 reads TGTGCCAGCAGTGAAGCTACAGGGAGAGGCTATGGCTACACCTTC.

The chain links TRBV11-2 to TRBJ1-2; a possible D gene is TRBD1 (5 bases). The germline V gene has CDR1 SGHAT and CDR2 FQNNGV. This CDR3 comprises 14 residues. V was clipped by 4 bases and J by 3 bases, with 12 bases between them. As DNA, the CDR3 is TGTGCCAGCAGCTCAAACTCAGGGTACTATGGCTACACCTTC. Translating it yields CASSSNSGYYGYTF.